Here is one TCR beta chain with its context. Its antigen is not identified. The data are from a study of cytomegalovirus exposure and HLA in healthy donors. Overall study: The same platform was used for the roughly 120 validation repertoires as for the approximately 720 first-cohort repertoires, as reported in a later analysis. The study, taken as a whole, reports: The study labeled 180 or so TCR beta chains cytomegalovirus-associated.

Germline V gives CDR1 SGHAT, CDR2 FQNNGV. CDR3 length: 15 amino acids. The germline V and J ends were trimmed by 5 bases and 4 bases, with 17 bases remaining between them. A roughly 130-subject validation cohort, separate from the approximately 670-subject first cohort, supplied the donors. Data came from immunoSEQ multiplex PCR; TCRdb stores just in-frame clones and leaves some out. This sample has about 150,000 clones, with 75% to 90% found just once. Sequences were obtained from PBMCs. The TCR originated in a man between 18 and 29 years old in good health and CMV-seropositive. The V gene is TRBV11-2, the J gene TRBJ1-2, with D maybe TRBD1 (5 bases). The CDR3 sequence is CASSPRMGGGYGYTF. The DNA for the CDR3 is TGTGCCAGCAGCCCCCGTATGGGGGGGGGCTATGGCTACACCTTC. Filled out from reference TRBV11-2 and TRBJ1-2, the complete variable domain reads EAGVAQSPRYKIIEKRQSVAFWCNPISGHATLYWYQQILGQGPKLLIQFQNNGVVDDSQLPKDRFSAERLKGVDSTLKIQPAKLEDSAVYLCASSPRMGGGYGYTFGSGTRLTVV.